This T cell receptor (beta chain) was recovered during a study of blood T cell repertoires in COVID-19. Study background: T cells, B-cell-depleted T cells, or PBMCs provided the cDNA or gDNA that served as material.

Method: immunoSEQ multiplex PCR; TCRdb's copy keeps in-frame clones and lacks some. The sample gives some 94,000 clones, roughly 89% of which show up once; just under 2% is in the top ten. The CDR3 contains 15 residues. Germline lookup yields CDR1 SNHLY and CDR2 FYNNEI. V lost 11 bases and J 5 bases, leaving 21 bases between the germline ends. The sequence came from a man in his 70s with active or convalescent COVID-19. The V gene is TRBV2, the J gene TRBJ2-2; a weak D match, TRBD1 (7 bases). Sequenced input: peripheral blood. The CDR3 bases are TGTGCCGGAATGCCAGGGGGGCTGATGACCGGGGAGCTGTTTTTT. Translating it yields CAGMPGGLMTGELFF.